This TCR beta chain is from a study of cytomegalovirus exposure and HLA in healthy donors. The PCR ran on 60 Vbeta and 13 Jbeta primers. The protocol was immunoSEQ multiplex PCR, while the TCRdb copy is restricted to in-frame clones and leaves out a portion. Of 90,000 to 150,000 clones listed, less than 90% are singletons. Study-wide points: The listing of some 170 TCR beta chains classed them as cytomegalovirus-associated. Several of the most significant clusters appeared linked to common viral pathogens, based on a later analysis. The majority of TCR sequences were rare, yet some public TCRs appeared in many donors.

This clone came up a few times. Its target is not known. Germline CDR1 is MNHEY and CDR2 is SMNVEV (reference sequence). The V and J ends lost 8 bases and 6 bases, in that order; junction bases with no gene match: 7. The CDR3 loop spans 13 amino acids. This clonotype originated in a man aged 50 or older in good health and CMV-seronegative. The V and J genes are TRBV27 and TRBJ1-1; 9 bases map to TRBD1. Material: PBMCs. CDR3 DNA sequence: TGTGCCAGCGCACTGACAGGGGGGTCTGAAGCTTTCTTT. Protein: CASALTGGSEAFF.